The following is a T cell receptor (beta chain) sequence with its context. The data derive from a study of blood T cell repertoires in COVID-19. The overall study: COVID-19 samples from acute and convalescent phases originated in the United States, Italy and Spain. In each case, the material was cDNA or gDNA derived from T cells, B-cell-depleted T cells, or PBMCs.

CDR1 SEHNR and CDR2 FQNEAQ come from the germline V gene (reference sequence). The CDR3 runs 12 residues. J was trimmed by 5 bases and V by 7 bases; bases with no gene match: 5. Seattle patient enrollment occurred during active infection, with longitudinal follow-up thereafter. This table comes from immunoSEQ multiplex PCR, and its TCRdb copy is limited to in-frame clones, with some not included. The profile shows approximately 230,000 clones, approximately 89% of them singletons. This sequence was found in a woman aged 25 to 45 with COVID-19, enrolled during active disease. Sequenced: peripheral blood. The chain uses TRBV7-9 and TRBJ2-7, with 7 bases that match TRBD1. The CDR3 is CASTITGDEQYF. Written as DNA, the CDR3 is TGTGCCAGCACCATTACAGGGGACGAGCAGTACTTC.